The T cell receptor beta chain described here comes from a study of CD8+CD57+ T cells in acquired aplastic anemia. Overall study context: DNA recovered from sorted CD4+ and CD8+ cells had a mean of approximately 3.5 ug. Study outcomes and limitations: Under 35 was the count of CD8+ CDR3 sequences that patients shared with controls. Between the patient and control groups, CD8+ Simpson's diversity did not differ significantly.

CDR1 is MRHNA, CDR2 SNTAGT, per germline. Trimming left V 0 bases short and J 5 bases short, with 13 bases between. The CDR3 contains 15 residues. Before being chosen for sequencing, patients had shown CD8+CD57+ cell expansion by flow cytometry. As a group, the patients uniformly had severe acquired aplastic anemia. With regard to this clonotype: No antigen is known for it.

Template material for TCR beta VDJ and CDR3 profiling consisted of genomic DNA. TCRdb fed the reads into MiXCR, producing one record per CDR3 protein. The sample records fewer than 200,000 distinct CDR3 sequences, about 64% being singletons. The chain links TRBV6-4 to TRBJ2-5; possibly TRBD2 for D (7 bases). Sequencing was performed on sorted CD4+, CD8+, or CD8+CD57+ T cells (not recorded which) from PBMCs. The TCR comes from a human donor with aplastic anemia. The CDR3 spells CASSDSNGGRETQYF. The CDR3 DNA reads TGTGCCAGCAGTGACTCGAACGGGGGGCGGGAGACCCAGTACTTC.